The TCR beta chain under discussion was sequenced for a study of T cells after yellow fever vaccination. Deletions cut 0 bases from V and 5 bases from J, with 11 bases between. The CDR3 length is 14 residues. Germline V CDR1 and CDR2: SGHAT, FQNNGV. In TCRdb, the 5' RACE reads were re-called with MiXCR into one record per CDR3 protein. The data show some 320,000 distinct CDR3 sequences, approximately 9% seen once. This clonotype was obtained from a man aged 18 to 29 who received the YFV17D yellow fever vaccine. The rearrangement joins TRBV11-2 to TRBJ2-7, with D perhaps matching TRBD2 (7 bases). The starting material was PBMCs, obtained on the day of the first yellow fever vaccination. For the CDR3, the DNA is TGTGCCAGCAGCTTAGACGGGGGGCGCGACGAGCAGTACTTC. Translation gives CASSLDGGRDEQYF.